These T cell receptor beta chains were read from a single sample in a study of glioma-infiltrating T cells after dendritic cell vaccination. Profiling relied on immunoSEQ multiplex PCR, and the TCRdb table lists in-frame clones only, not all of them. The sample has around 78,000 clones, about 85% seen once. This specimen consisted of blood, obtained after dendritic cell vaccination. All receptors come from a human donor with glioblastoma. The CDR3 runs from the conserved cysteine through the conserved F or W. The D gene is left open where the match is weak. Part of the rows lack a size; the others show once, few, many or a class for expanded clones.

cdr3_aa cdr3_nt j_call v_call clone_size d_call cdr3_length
CASSERQGNYGYTF TGTGCCAGCTCAGAACGACAGGGAAACTATGGCTACACCTTC TRBJ1-2 TRBV18 - TRBD1 14
CASSPLSYEQYF TGTGCCAGCAGCCCCCTATCCTACGAGCAGTACTTC TRBJ2-7 TRBV5-4 few - 12
CASSFGGGYEQYF TGTGCCAGCAGCTTTGGGGGGGGATACGAGCAGTACTTC TRBJ2-7 TRBV12-1 - - 13
CASSLGQSGNTIYF TGTGCCAGCAGCTTGGGACAGTCTGGAAACACCATATATTTT TRBJ1-3 TRBV6-6 once TRBD1 14
CASSVRDRDEGYTF TGTGCCAGCAGCGTACGGGACAGGGATGAGGGCTACACCTTC TRBJ1-2 TRBV9 - TRBD1 14
CASSRTSGGVNNEQFF TGTGCCAGCAGCCGGACTAGCGGGGGGGTTAACAATGAGCAGTTCTTC TRBJ2-1 TRBV7-3 once TRBD2 16
CASRGDRGRTGELFF TGTGCCAGCAGAGGGGACAGGGGGAGGACCGGGGAGCTGTTTTTT TRBJ2-2 TRBV2 - TRBD1 15
CASSGTGTDTQYF TGTGCCAGCAGCGGAACAGGGACAGATACGCAGTATTTT TRBJ2-3 TRBV25-1 once - 13
CASSLDRAGGYTF TGTGCCAGCAGCCTCGACAGGGCGGGGGGCTACACCTTC TRBJ1-2 TRBV5-6 few TRBD1 13
CASSYGPVNTGELFF TGTGCCAGCAGTTACGGGCCCGTTAACACCGGGGAGCTGTTTTTT TRBJ2-2 TRBV6-6 - - 15
CASSRGQGAPGYGYTF TGTGCCAGCAGTCGGGGGCAGGGGGCGCCGGGATATGGCTACACCTTC TRBJ1-2 TRBV6-6 - TRBD1 16
CAISEDGTSGLNEQFF TGTGCCATCAGTGAAGATGGGACTAGCGGCCTCAATGAGCAGTTCTTC TRBJ2-1 TRBV10-3 - TRBD2 16
CASSDKRGGYNEQFF TGTGCCAGCAGTGACAAGCGGGGGGGCTACAATGAGCAGTTCTTC TRBJ2-1 TRBV2 - TRBD2 15
CASSLNRQGGTSEQYF TGTGCCAGCAGCCTAAATAGACAGGGCGGTACGTCAGAGCAGTACTTC TRBJ2-7 TRBV7-3 - TRBD1 16
CASSMYLSWGYTF TGTGCCAGTAGTATGTACCTCAGTTGGGGCTACACCTTC TRBJ1-2 TRBV19 - - 13
CASSYGTGGGYTF TGTGCCAGCAGTTACGGGACAGGGGGTGGCTACACCTTC TRBJ1-2 TRBV6-5 - TRBD1 13
CASSAVGGAGTGELFF TGTGCCAGCAGTGCTGTCGGGGGGGCCGGGACCGGGGAGCTGTTTTTT TRBJ2-2 TRBV2 - TRBD2 16
CASSQSIGRIFYNSPLHF TGCGCCAGCAGTCAATCTATCGGCAGGATTTTCTATAATTCACCCCTCCACTTT TRBJ1-6 TRBV23-1 - - 18
CATQSGSPYNEQFF TGTGCCACCCAGAGCGGGAGCCCCTACAATGAGCAGTTCTTC TRBJ2-1 TRBV11-2 - TRBD2 14
CASSIGPDGGTYEQYF TGTGCCAGCAGCATAGGCCCTGATGGGGGGACCTACGAGCAGTACTTC TRBJ2-7 TRBV5-4 - - 16
CASSLGTGGIASYEQYF TGTGCCAGCAGCTTAGGGACAGGCGGAATAGCCTCCTACGAGCAGTACTTC TRBJ2-7 TRBV7-3 - TRBD1 17
CASSSSGTGELFF TGCGCCAGCAGCTCAAGCGGCACCGGGGAGCTGTTTTTT TRBJ2-2 TRBV5-1 - - 13
CSVERQRGTEAFF TGCAGCGTTGAACGGCAGCGGGGCACTGAAGCTTTCTTT TRBJ1-1 TRBV29-1 - - 13
CASSYFQGNEQYF TGTGCCAGTAGTTACTTCCAGGGGAACGAGCAGTACTTC TRBJ2-7 TRBV6-5 - - 13
CASSLARGGGTEAFF TGTGCCAGCAGCTTAGCTCGGGGTGGCGGCACTGAAGCTTTCTTT TRBJ1-1 TRBV11-2 - - 15
CASSPSEAYEQYF TGTGCCAGCAGTCCTTCGGAGGCCTACGAGCAGTACTTC TRBJ2-7 TRBV6-6 - - 13
CASRVRAGGYEQYF TGTGCCAGTAGGGTTCGGGCCGGGGGATACGAGCAGTACTTC TRBJ2-7 TRBV19 - - 14
CASSLGDRDTGELFF TGTGCCAGCAGCTTAGGCGACAGAGACACCGGGGAGCTGTTTTTT TRBJ2-2 TRBV7-9 once - 15
CASSDSTGGNQPQHF TGTGCCAGCAGTGACTCGACAGGGGGCAATCAGCCCCAGCATTTT TRBJ1-5 TRBV6-4 few TRBD1 15
CASRTMGTAGSPLHF TGTGCCAGTAGAACTATGGGGACAGCTGGTTCACCCCTCCACTTT TRBJ1-6 TRBV19 - TRBD1 15
CASSLPGQGFYGYTF TGTGCCAGCAGCTTGCCGGGACAGGGGTTCTATGGCTACACCTTC TRBJ1-2 TRBV5-4 - TRBD1 15
CASSEWDRAYEAFF TGTGCCAGCAGCGAGTGGGACAGGGCGTATGAAGCTTTCTTT TRBJ1-1 TRBV9 - TRBD1 14
CASSPRSGSGLRYTGELFF TGTGCCAGCTCGCCTAGGAGCGGGAGCGGTCTCCGCTACACCGGGGAGCTGTTTTTT TRBJ2-2 TRBV18 - TRBD2 19
CASSYGDRGQDRELFF TGTGCCAGCAGTTACGGAGACAGGGGGCAAGATAGGGAGCTGTTTTTT TRBJ2-2 TRBV6-6 - TRBD1 16
CRRNPSKNGRQGQYF TGCAGGCGGAACCCTTCCAAAAACGGCCGTCAAGGGCAGTACTTC TRBJ2-7 TRBV29-1 - - 15
CASSLGWVEDTEAFF TGTGCCAGCAGCTTAGGTTGGGTCGAGGACACTGAAGCTTTCTTT TRBJ1-1 TRBV7-9 - - 15
CASSFSGPTGEKLFF TGCGCCAGCAGCTTTTCCGGCCCGACGGGTGAAAAACTGTTTTTT TRBJ1-4 TRBV5-1 once - 15